The 31 T cell receptor beta chains below all came from one sample that was sequenced in a study of T cell responses to AZD1222 COVID-19 vaccine. The table came from immunoSEQ multiplex PCR; TCRdb's copy has only in-frame clones and leaves some out. This sample carries 180,000 or so clones, about 90% of them seen once, and the ten largest clones take 1% to 1.5%. Sample: peripheral blood, taken 28 days after the second AZD1222 dose. These receptors were collected from an adult who received the AZD1222 COVID-19 vaccine.

This clone was counted only a few times. This sequence joins TRBV9 and TRBJ2-7; 10 nucleotides line up with TRBD2. The CDR3 is 14 amino acids. J gave up 6 bases and V 2 bases, and 5 bases lay outside the gene matches. Germline V CDR1 and CDR2: SGDLS, YYNGEE. CDR3: CASSVLLAGSEQYF. In nucleotides, the CDR3 is TGTGCCAGCAGCGTCTTACTAGCGGGAAGCGAGCAGTACTTC.

The J gene is TRBJ2-2, the V gene TRBV7-8, with TRBD2 as a possible D gene (6 bases). Trimming removed 3 bases from V and 2 bases from J, with 10 bases in between. The CDR3 consists of 15 residues. Looked up from germline, CDR1 is SGHVS and CDR2 is FQNEAQ. The CDR3 reads CASSFSGPNTGELFF. The CDR3 DNA sequence: TGTGCCAGCAGCTTTAGCGGACCCAACACCGGGGAGCTGTTTTTT.

The chain is built from TRBV6-5 and TRBJ2-1; tentatively, D is TRBD1 (5 bases). CDR3 length equals 13 residues. The V and J ends lost 8 bases and 1 base respectively, with 9 bases between them. CDR1 is MNHEY and CDR2 is SVGAGI in the germline V gene. The CDR3 sequence: CASGWTSYNEQFF. DNA for the CDR3: TGTGCCAGCGGGTGGACATCCTACAATGAGCAGTTCTTC.

The chain couples TRBV28 to TRBJ2-2, with 7 bases identical to TRBD2. Germline V gene data show CDR1 as MDHEN and CDR2 as SYDVKM. V shed 6 bases, J shed 6 bases, and the junction held 10 bases outside the gene matches. The length of the CDR3 is 15 residues. The CDR3 is CASSLLRETSGELFF. The CDR3 DNA sequence: TGTGCCAGCAGCCTACTGCGGGAGACTTCCGGGGAGCTGTTTTTT.

This clone has just a few counts. This chain joins TRBV24-1 and TRBJ1-2, with 7 bases lining up with TRBD1. The CDR3 totals 16 residues. Trimming cost V 0 bases and J 6 bases; bases outside gene matches: 9. The germline CDR1 and CDR2 sequences are KGHDR and SFDVKD. CDR3 sequence (DNA): TGTGCCACCAGTGATTTGAGTGGACAGGAGGTTGATGGCTACACCTTC. Translating it yields CATSDLSGQEVDGYTF.

This clone has at least ten counts. CDR3 sequence: CASSEIGGAGEQYF. The DNA for the CDR3 is TGTGCCAGCAGTGAAATCGGGGGGGCGGGCGAGCAGTACTTC. V and J are TRBV6-1 and TRBJ2-7, with 8 bases aligning to TRBD2. The CDR3 is made up of 14 amino acids. V lost 2 bases, J lost 6 bases, and 6 bases stayed unmatched. Germline-derived CDR1 and CDR2 are MNHNS and SASEGT.

The chain has TRBV19 and TRBJ2-3; 7 bases fit TRBD1. J gave up 3 bases and V 5 bases, and 11 bases lay outside the gene matches. Germline V gene lookup returns CDR1 LNHDA and CDR2 SQIVND (reference sequence). This CDR3 comprises 16 residues. The CDR3 region is CASSLGQARDTDTQYF. For the CDR3, the DNA is TGTGCCAGTAGTCTTGGACAGGCCAGGGATACAGATACGCAGTATTTT.

The gene calls are TRBV27 and TRBJ1-2; tentatively, D is TRBD1 (5 bases). This CDR3 region has 15 residues. Trimming shortened V by 0 bases and J by 4 bases, and 12 bases separated the two germline ends. Germline CDR1 MNHEY, CDR2 SMNVEV (reference sequence). The CDR3 DNA reads TGTGCCAGCAGTTTATCCGGTGGACAAATCTATGGCTACACCTTC. Translated: CASSLSGGQIYGYTF.

This clone was observed once. The junction differs from germline at one of its ends, possibly a read error. The rearrangement joins TRBV3-1 (or the pseudogene TRBV3-2) to TRBJ1-5; a possible D gene is TRBD1 (6 bases). CDR1 LGHDT and CDR2 YNNKEL come from the germline V gene (reference sequence). CDR3 length: 14 residues. The CDR3 DNA reads as TGTGCCAGCACCCAAGGGACAAGGGGTCAGCCCCAGCATTTT. Translated, it gives CASTQGTRGQPQHF.

The chain uses TRBV5-1 and TRBJ1-2; TRBD1 matches at 7 bases. Germline loops: CDR1 SGHRS, CDR2 YFSETQ. The trim removed 0 bases at V and 2 bases at J, leaving 4 bases unmatched. This CDR3 comprises 15 residues. This CDR3 is CASSLGQGANYGYTF. In DNA, the CDR3 is TGCGCCAGCAGCTTGGGACAGGGCGCCAACTATGGCTACACCTTC.

This chain connects TRBV5-1 to TRBJ1-2; TRBD1 aligns across 10 bases. CDR3 length: 15 amino acids. V trimming: 4 bases; J trimming: 3 bases; junction bases outside the gene matches: 6. Germline V CDR1 and CDR2: SGHRS, YFSETQ. The chain's CDR3 is CASSLGQGVYYGYTF. The DNA for the CDR3 is TGCGCCAGCAGCCTAGGACAGGGGGTTTACTATGGCTACACCTTC.

The V and J genes are TRBV7-8 and TRBJ1-2, with D uncertain. This CDR3 region has 14 residues. Germline V gene sequence: CDR1 SGHVS, CDR2 FQNEAQ. Trimming took off 1 base at V and 8 bases at J, with 14 bases between the two ends. CDR3 nucleotides: TGTGCCAGCAGCTTAGATCGGACCCTCGGCGGCTACACCTTC. Translated, it gives CASSLDRTLGGYTF.

The chain joins TRBV13 to TRBJ1-1, with TRBD1 as a possible D gene (5 bases). In germline, CDR1 is PRHDT, CDR2 FYEKMQ (reference sequence). V lost 5 bases and J 1 base, leaving 17 bases between the germline ends. This CDR3 spans 16 amino acids. Here the CDR3 DNA reads TGTGCCAGCAGCCCCGCGATAGAGGGACCGAACACTGAAGCTTTCTTT. It specifies CASSPAIEGPNTEAFF.

The CDR3 loop reads CASSEGYEQYF. The CDR3 DNA reads as TGTGCCAGCAGTGAGGGGTACGAGCAGTACTTC. The chain couples TRBV2 to TRBJ2-7; D unresolved. The CDR3 sequence is 11 residues long. Deletions cut 3 bases from V and 4 bases from J, with 4 bases between. Per germline, CDR1 SNHLY and CDR2 FYNNEI. Full variable domain (outside the CDR3, taken from reference TRBV2 and TRBJ2-7): EPEVTQTPSHQVTQMGQEVILRCVPISNHLYFYWYRQILGQKVEFLVSFYNNEISEKSEIFDDQFSVERPDGSNFTLKIRSTKLEDSAMYFCASSEGYEQYFGPGTRLTVT.

This clone was counted a few times. The V call is TRBV29-1, the J call TRBJ1-1; 8 bases line up with TRBD1. Germline loops: CDR1 SQVTM, CDR2 ANQGSEA. The CDR3 has 13 residues. V lost 7 bases to trimming and J lost 2 bases; unmatched junction nucleotides: 6. The CDR3 coding sequence is TGCAGCGGAGACAGGGGCCTAAACACTGAAGCTTTCTTT. As protein: CSGDRGLNTEAFF.

J is TRBJ2-7 and V is TRBV15; 8 nucleotides align to TRBD2. The V gene's germline CDR1 is LNHNV and CDR2 YYDKDF (reference sequence). This CDR3 is built from 16 residues. J gave up 5 bases and V 0 bases, and 9 bases lay outside the gene matches. The CDR3 sequence is CATSRDLSGSPHEQYF. CDR3 sequence (DNA): TGTGCCACCAGCAGAGATTTAAGCGGGAGTCCCCACGAGCAGTACTTC.

The V gene is TRBV14, the J gene TRBJ1-1, with D uncertain. Trimming left V 4 bases short and J 7 bases short, with 13 bases between. The germline V gene encodes CDR1 SGHDN and CDR2 FVKESK. The CDR3 extends over 13 amino acids. DNA for the CDR3: TGTGCCAGCAGCCCCGTTAAGAGTGGTGAAGCTTTCTTT. It is translated as CASSPVKSGEAFF.

The chain employs TRBV19 and TRBJ2-3, with a tentative D call TRBD1 (5 bases). This CDR3 spans 15 amino acids. The germline CDR1 and CDR2 sequences are LNHDA and SQIVND (reference sequence). V was cut by 1 base and J by 2 bases, with 10 bases left in between. The CDR3 is CASSIGQGLTDTQYF. The CDR3 region has the DNA TGTGCCAGTAGTATAGGGCAGGGCCTCACAGATACGCAGTATTTT.

This chain joins TRBV10-3 and TRBJ2-7; perhaps TRBD2 as D (6 bases). The CDR3 consists of 14 residues. CDR1 and CDR2 from the germline V gene are ENHRY and SYGVKD. V gave up 4 bases and J gave up 2 bases, with 12 bases separating them. The CDR3 nucleotides read TGTGCCATCAGTGGGAGGGCAGGAGCCTACGAGCAGTACTTC. Translated: CAISGRAGAYEQYF.

The chain has TRBV19 and TRBJ1-1, with D uncertain. CDR1 is LNHDA and CDR2 is SQIVND in the germline V gene (reference sequence). The CDR3 sequence is 14 residues long. Trimming took 7 bases from V and 4 from J, leaving 16 bases between them. This CDR3 reads CASKRGEWGTEAFF. The CDR3 DNA follows: TGTGCCAGTAAGCGGGGAGAGTGGGGCACTGAAGCTTTCTTT. The entire variable domain, with the rest obtained from reference TRBV19 and TRBJ1-1, is as follows: DGGITQSPKYLFRKEGQNVTLSCEQNLNHDAMYWYRQDPGQGLRLIYYSQIVNDFQKGDIAEGYSVSREKKESFPLTVTSAQKNPTAFYLCASKRGEWGTEAFFGQGTRLTVV.

The chain uses TRBV7-8 and TRBJ2-3, with a weak D call TRBD2 (5 bases). This CDR3 is built from 14 residues. The germline CDR1 and CDR2 sequences are SGHVS and FQNEAQ. V lost 5 bases and J 6 bases, leaving 15 bases between the germline ends. The CDR3 protein is CASSRGRTGDTQYF. CDR3 nucleotide sequence: TGTGCCAGCAGCCGAGGACGGACGGGGGATACGCAGTATTTT.

The chain recombines TRBV28 with TRBJ1-4; 8 nucleotides agree with TRBD1. The junction had 15 bases not matched to a gene; V was cut back by 8 bases and J by 7 bases. The CDR3 covers 16 residues. Germline assignment: CDR1 MDHEN and CDR2 SYDVKM. The CDR3 sequence: CASGSETGVRFEKLFF. Here the CDR3 DNA reads TGTGCCAGCGGTTCTGAGACAGGGGTCCGTTTTGAAAAACTGTTTTTT.

The rearrangement joins TRBV16 to TRBJ2-7; D uncertain. Germline V gene sequence: CDR1 KGHSY, CDR2 FQNENV. V was shortened by 3 bases and J by 5 bases, with 17 bases between the two germline ends. CDR3 length equals 15 residues. The CDR3 nucleotides are TGTGCCAGCAGCCACGTGTTTGTCAGCTTCGACGAGCAGTACTTC. Amino acid sequence: CASSHVFVSFDEQYF.

V usage is TRBV18 and J usage is TRBJ1-2, with D unresolved. This CDR3 spans 13 amino acids. The V gene's germline CDR1 is KGHSH and CDR2 LQKENI. V was trimmed by 2 bases and J by 3 bases, leaving 7 bases between them. The CDR3 DNA reads as TGTGCCAGCTCACCAGACCTTGACTATGGCTACACCTTC. Protein sequence: CASSPDLDYGYTF.

V and J are TRBV28 and TRBJ1-3; D is perhaps TRBD1 (5 bases). The CDR3 sequence is 15 residues long. Between the trimmed V and J ends, which lost 5 bases and 3 bases, there was a span of 14 bases. Germline V CDR1 and CDR2: MDHEN, SYDVKM. The CDR3: CASSPIEGIGNTIYF. Here the CDR3 DNA reads TGTGCCAGCAGTCCAATTGAGGGGATTGGAAACACCATATATTTT.

The chain uses TRBV7-2 and TRBJ1-1; maybe TRBD1 (5 bases). CDR1 and CDR2 from the germline V gene are SGHTA and FQGNSA. The CDR3 consists of 14 residues. V shed 2 bases and J shed 0 bases, with 7 bases lying between them. The DNA for the CDR3 is TGTGCCAGCAGCTTACAGGGACTGAACACTGAAGCTTTCTTT. Its protein is CASSLQGLNTEAFF.

This clone appeared once. This rearrangement joins TRBV25-1 to TRBJ1-4; TRBD1 matches at 8 bases. The J segment lost 5 bases and the V segment lost 3 bases, leaving 5 bases of the junction unmatched. The CDR3 is 15 residues long. Germline assignment: CDR1 MGHDK and CDR2 SYGVNS. CDR3 residues: CASSEDREGNEKLFF. The CDR3, as DNA: TGTGCCAGCAGTGAGGACAGGGAGGGGAATGAAAAACTGTTTTTT.

The V gene is TRBV15, the J gene TRBJ1-6; 9 bases match TRBD1. Germline assignment: CDR1 LNHNV and CDR2 YYDKDF (reference sequence). V was clipped by 1 base and J by 7 bases; unmatched bases: 2. The CDR3 contains 15 residues. The CDR3 here is CATSRGTGGNSPLHF. The DNA for the CDR3 is TGTGCCACCAGCAGAGGAACAGGGGGCAATTCACCCCTCCACTTT.

The chain uses TRBV6-2 or TRBV6-3 and TRBJ2-7; D is perhaps TRBD2 (5 bases). V was cut by 2 bases and J by 0 bases, with 17 bases left in between. Germline V lookup: CDR1 MNHEY, CDR2 SVGEGT. The CDR3 is 17 amino acids. CDR3 DNA sequence: TGTGCCAGCAGTTACCCTCTGGACTGGCTAAGCTCCTACGAGCAGTACTTC. Translation gives CASSYPLDWLSSYEQYF.

J is TRBJ2-2 and V is TRBV6-1; TRBD1 matches 11 bases. Germline assignment: CDR1 MNHNS and CDR2 SASEGT. CDR3 length: 18 residues. Trimming at V came to 4 bases and at J to 6 bases, leaving 13 bases not matched to a gene. CDR3 sequence (DNA): TGTGCCAGCAGTGGTACGGGACAGGGGGAAACCTTTGCCGGGGAGCTGTTTTTT. Translating gives CASSGTGQGETFAGELFF.

The chain employs TRBV7-2 and TRBJ1-4; the D is unclear. V lost 5 bases and J 1 base, leaving 5 bases between the germline ends. This CDR3 has 13 residues. Per germline, CDR1 SGHTA and CDR2 FQGNSA. CDR3 nucleotide sequence: TGTGCCAGCAGCCCGGTAACTAATGAAAAACTGTTTTTT. Amino acids: CASSPVTNEKLFF. The full variable domain, with the rest looked up from reference TRBV7-2 and TRBJ1-4, is GAGVSQSPSNKVTEKGKDVELRCDPISGHTALYWYRQSLGQGLEFLIYFQGNSAPDKSGLPSDRFSAERTGGSVSTLTIQRTQQEDSAVYLCASSPVTNEKLFFGSGTQLSVL.